These 32 T cell receptor beta chains share one sample of origin, sequenced in a study of T cell responses to AZD1222 COVID-19 vaccine (dated by TCRdb to the early 2020s). Library creation used the immunoSEQ multiplex PCR assay. Entries here come from immuneACCESS through TCRdb and include only in-frame sequences with V and J called. Some clones fail to appear in such tables; in the studies checked, an unresolved V gene covers under half of the shortfall, and the cause of the remainder is unknown. This sample lists around 65,000 clones; 65% to 85% were detected once. Approximately 24% of the sample goes to the ten largest clones. Per the publication, the time point label means: about 28 days (+/-7) after the second vaccine dose. This specimen consisted of peripheral blood, obtained 28 days after the second AZD1222 dose. These receptors originate from an adult who received the AZD1222 COVID-19 vaccine.

This chain links TRBV3-1 (or the pseudogene TRBV3-2) with TRBJ2-5, with no clear D. V lost 4 bases to trimming and J lost 5 bases, with 8 bases between them. The CDR3 has 12 amino acids. Germline lookup yields CDR1 LGHDT and CDR2 YNNKEL (reference sequence). The CDR3 is CASSPRRETQYF. CDR3 sequence (DNA): TGTGCCAGCAGCCCTCGGCGGGAGACCCAGTACTTC.

This rearrangement joins TRBV18 to TRBJ2-2; D not certain. V was cut by 3 bases and J by 8 bases, with 10 bases left in between. This CDR3 is built from 13 residues. Germline values: CDR1 KGHSH, CDR2 LQKENI. The CDR3 DNA reads as TGTGCCAGCTCACCTCGGAGTCAGGGGGAGCTGTTTTTT. This translates into CASSPRSQGELFF.

V is TRBV28 and J is TRBJ2-7, with no clear D. V gave up 6 bases and J gave up 3 bases, with 6 bases separating them. Germline V gene lookup returns CDR1 MDHEN and CDR2 SYDVKM. The CDR3 contains 11 residues. CDR3 in amino acids: CASSQFYEQYF. CDR3 bases: TGTGCCAGCAGCCAGTTCTACGAGCAGTACTTC. Together with reference TRBV28 and TRBJ2-7, the CDR3 gives the full variable domain: DVKVTQSSRYLVKRTGEKVFLECVQDMDHENMFWYRQDPGLGLRLIYFSYDVKMKEKGDIPEGYSVSREKKERFSLILESASTNQTSMYLCASSQFYEQYFGPGTRLTVT.

CDR3 in amino acids: CASSPPVTGELFF. The CDR3 region has the DNA TGTGCCAGCAGCCCCCCAGTTACCGGGGAGCTGTTTTTT. This chain joins TRBV9 and TRBJ2-2, with D uncertain. CDR3 size: 13 residues. V shed 4 bases and J shed 5 bases, with 9 bases lying between them. The germline CDR1 and CDR2 sequences are SGDLS and YYNGEE.

The J gene is TRBJ1-1, the V gene TRBV28, with D perhaps matching TRBD1 (6 bases). This CDR3 comprises 14 residues. The ends were cut back, 7 bases at V and 2 bases at J, with 14 bases in the middle. Germline assignment: CDR1 MDHEN and CDR2 SYDVKM. CDR3: CASMTGGANTEAFF. CDR3 coding DNA: TGTGCCAGCATGACCGGGGGCGCCAACACTGAAGCTTTCTTT.

This chain's CDR3 is CASSPVPGGAGANVLTF. The CDR3 nucleotides read TGTGCCAGCAGCCCCGTTCCCGGGGGGGCTGGGGCCAACGTCCTGACTTTC. This chain uses TRBV9 with TRBJ2-6, with 8 bases fitting TRBD2. After removal of 4 bases from V and 2 bases from J, the junction contained 8 bases not matched to a gene. The CDR3 spans 17 residues. Per the germline V gene, CDR1 is SGDLS and CDR2 is YYNGEE.

CDR3 region: CASSPHGTDNSPLHF. In nucleotides, the CDR3 is TGTGCCAGCTCACCACATGGGACAGATAATTCACCCCTCCACTTT. The chain is built from TRBV18 and TRBJ1-6; 7 nucleotides align to TRBD1. The germline V gene has CDR1 KGHSH and CDR2 LQKENI. The CDR3 has 15 amino acids. Trimming cost V 1 base and J 5 bases; bases outside gene matches: 2. The whole variable domain, remainder taken from reference TRBV18 and TRBJ1-6, is NAGVMQNPRHLVRRRGQEARLRCSPMKGHSHVYWYRQLPEEGLKFMVYLQKENIIDESGMPKERFSAEFPKEGPSILRIQQVVRGDSAAYFCASSPHGTDNSPLHFGNGTRLTVT.

The chain couples TRBV29-1 to TRBJ1-2; perhaps TRBD1 as D (6 bases). With 4 bases removed from V and 3 bases from J, the gap between germline ends came to 12 bases. Germline CDR1 is SQVTM and CDR2 is ANQGSEA. The CDR3 is 13 amino acids. The CDR3 coding sequence is TGCAGCGTTGGAGGACAGTCCGACTATGGCTACACCTTC. It translates to CSVGGQSDYGYTF.

The rearrangement joins TRBV11-3 to TRBJ2-1; D remains unclear. The germline V and J ends were trimmed by 2 bases and 0 bases, with 5 bases remaining between them. Germline loops: CDR1 SGHNT, CDR2 YENEEA. This CDR3 has 14 amino acids. The CDR3: CASSLRNSYNEQFF. CDR3 DNA: TGTGCCAGCAGCTTACGTAACTCCTACAATGAGCAGTTCTTC.

This clone showed up just a few times. The chain recombines TRBV7-2 with TRBJ1-3, with TRBD1 as a possible D gene (6 bases). Trimming removed 5 bases from V and 4 bases from J, with 21 bases in between. The CDR3 length is 17 residues. Germline lookup yields CDR1 SGHTA and CDR2 FQGNSA. DNA for the CDR3: TGTGCCAGCAGCCTCAGTATTGACAGGAGTACCGGAAACACCATATATTTT. Translated: CASSLSIDRSTGNTIYF.

J is TRBJ2-2 and V is TRBV19; 10 bases match TRBD2. Germline V gives CDR1 LNHDA, CDR2 SQIVND (reference sequence). Trimming took 5 bases from V and 2 from J; bases not matched to a gene: 2. The CDR3 has 15 amino acids. The CDR3 sequence: CASSWTSGNTGELFF. The CDR3, as DNA: TGTGCCAGTAGTTGGACTAGCGGAAACACCGGGGAGCTGTTTTTT.

J is TRBJ1-5 and V is TRBV28; D may be TRBD1 (6 bases). Germline V lookup: CDR1 MDHEN, CDR2 SYDVKM. This CDR3 spans 14 amino acids. The V gene lost 5 bases and the J gene lost 3 bases, with 11 bases spanning the gap. The CDR3 sequence is CASSPGQPNQPQHF. The DNA of the CDR3 is TGTGCCAGCAGTCCCGGACAGCCCAATCAGCCCCAGCATTTT. Full variable domain (rest looked up from reference TRBV28 and TRBJ1-5): DVKVTQSSRYLVKRTGEKVFLECVQDMDHENMFWYRQDPGLGLRLIYFSYDVKMKEKGDIPEGYSVSREKKERFSLILESASTNQTSMYLCASSPGQPNQPQHFGDGTRLSIL.

The rearrangement uses TRBV9 and TRBJ2-1, with 7 nucleotides matching TRBD2. CDR1 and CDR2 (germline): SGDLS, YYNGEE. There are 14 residues in the CDR3. V dropped 1 base and J dropped 9; count of bases not matched to a gene: 7. As DNA, the CDR3 is TGTGCCAGCAGCGTAATGGCGGGGAGGGGTGAGCAGTTCTTC. As protein: CASSVMAGRGEQFF.

The rearrangement links TRBV15 to TRBJ1-1; possible D gene TRBD1, 5 bases. V shed 0 bases and J shed 5 bases, with 10 bases lying between them. This CDR3 has 14 residues. Germline loops: CDR1 LNHNV, CDR2 YYDKDF (reference sequence). The CDR3 protein is CATSRDTAGTEAFF. CDR3 in DNA: TGTGCCACCAGCAGAGATACGGCAGGGACTGAAGCTTTCTTT.

V and J are TRBV5-1 and TRBJ2-1; 12 positions match TRBD2. Losses at the gene ends were 3 bases for V and 8 bases for J; bases not matched to a gene: 18. The CDR3 has 19 amino acids. Germline values: CDR1 SGHRS, CDR2 YFSETQ. CDR3 nucleotide sequence: TGCGCCAGCAGCTCTACTTCCCTAGCGGGAGGGGTTGTCACCGATGAGCAGTTCTTC. Residues: CASSSTSLAGGVVTDEQFF.

The CDR3 loop reads CASRADRGISNYGYTF. CDR3 bases: TGTGCCAGCAGGGCGGACAGGGGGATCAGTAACTATGGCTACACCTTC. This rearrangement joins TRBV2 to TRBJ1-2; the match to TRBD1 covers 10 bases. In germline, CDR1 is SNHLY, CDR2 FYNNEI. V shed 6 bases and J 1 base; nucleotides not matched to a gene: 8. CDR3 length: 16 amino acids.

CDR3 sequence reads: CASSAQTGGYGYTF. CDR3 DNA: TGTGCCAGCAGCGCCCAGACAGGGGGATATGGCTACACCTTC. The chain joins TRBV9 to TRBJ1-2; TRBD1 matches 9 bases. Germline CDR1 and CDR2: SGDLS and YYNGEE. The CDR3 extends over 14 amino acids. Trimming at V came to 3 bases and at J to 5 bases, leaving 5 bases not matched to a gene.

The chain joins TRBV2 to TRBJ2-1; 8 bases fit TRBD2. J gave up 2 bases and V 10 bases, and 7 bases lay outside the gene matches. Germline V gene sequence: CDR1 SNHLY, CDR2 FYNNEI. The CDR3 runs 14 residues. CDR3 sequence (DNA): TGTGCCACTCTCCCGGGACTAGCCTACAATGAGCAGTTCTTC. Protein sequence: CATLPGLAYNEQFF.

Note on this clone: Mismatch with germline at one junction end may stem from a read error. As DNA, the CDR3 is TGTGCCAGCAGAGGCCGTCCCCCCACCTTT. Its protein is CASRGRPPTF. The chain has TRBV2 and TRBJ2-3; D unclear. The germline V gene has CDR1 SNHLY and CDR2 FYNNEI. This CDR3 has 10 amino acids. Full variable domain (missing parts from reference TRBV2 and TRBJ2-3): EPEVTQTPSHQVTQMGQEVILRCVPISNHLYFYWYRQILGQKVEFLVSFYNNEISEKSEIFDDQFSVERPDGSNFTLKIRSTKLEDSAMYFCASRGRPPTFGPGTRLTVL.

The chain combines TRBV7-9 with TRBJ1-6; TRBD1 is a possible D gene (5 bases). With 5 bases removed from V and 10 bases from J, the gap between germline ends came to 21 bases. Germline-derived CDR1 and CDR2 are SEHNR and FQNEAQ (reference sequence). This CDR3 is built from 16 residues. CDR3 in amino acids: CASSPDGGSLRSPLHF. Written as DNA, the CDR3 is TGTGCCAGCAGCCCCGATGGGGGGAGTTTAAGATCACCCCTCCACTTT.

V is TRBV11-1 and J is TRBJ2-2, with no clear D. V was clipped by 6 bases and J by 6 bases, with 11 bases between them. The V gene's germline CDR1 is SGHAT and CDR2 FQDESV (reference sequence). The CDR3 runs 13 residues. The CDR3 sequence is CASRASFPGELFF. In DNA form, the CDR3 reads TGTGCCAGCAGGGCCTCGTTTCCCGGGGAGCTGTTTTTT. The whole variable domain, remainder taken from reference TRBV11-1 and TRBJ2-2, is EAEVAQSPRYKITEKSQAVAFWCDPISGHATLYWYRQILGQGPELLVQFQDESVVDDSQLPKDRFSAERLKGVDSTLKIQPAELGDSAMYLCASRASFPGELFFGEGSRLTVL.

The J gene is TRBJ2-7, the V gene TRBV19; TRBD1 agrees at 7 bases. The V gene end was trimmed by 4 bases and the J gene end by 3 bases; junction bases not matched to a gene: 6. This CDR3 is 14 amino acids long. The germline V gene encodes CDR1 LNHDA and CDR2 SQIVND (reference sequence). The CDR3 here is CASSKLGQFYEQYF. In DNA, the CDR3 is TGTGCCAGTAGTAAATTGGGACAGTTCTACGAGCAGTACTTC.

The V and J genes are TRBV28 and TRBJ1-6; possibly TRBD1 for D (5 bases). The CDR3 has 18 amino acids. CDR1 is MDHEN, CDR2 SYDVKM, per germline. V was clipped by 4 bases and J by 1 base, with 17 bases between them. The CDR3 coding sequence is TGTGCCAGCAGTTCACGGGGGAGGGAGAGGTCCTATAATTCACCCCTCCACTTT. Residues: CASSSRGRERSYNSPLHF.

This clone was detected only a few times. The V and J genes are TRBV19 and TRBJ1-6; D gene uncertain. Between the trimmed V and J ends, which lost 2 bases and 8 bases, there was a span of 10 bases. This CDR3 comprises 14 residues. CDR1 LNHDA and CDR2 SQIVND come from the germline V gene (reference sequence). The CDR3 region is CASSIPGNHSPLHF. Here the CDR3 DNA reads TGTGCCAGTAGTATACCGGGCAACCATTCACCCCTCCACTTT.

The CDR3 coding sequence is TGTGCCAGCAGTTACTCTAGTCGTCGGAACACTGAAGCTTTCTTT. Its protein is CASSYSSRRNTEAFF. This chain links TRBV6-2 or TRBV6-3 with TRBJ1-1; D is unresolved. CDR1 is MNHEY, CDR2 SVGEGT, per germline. The CDR3 sequence is 15 residues long. Trimming removed 0 bases from V and 1 base from J, with 9 bases in between.

This chain connects TRBV5-4 to TRBJ1-1; D gene ambiguous. CDR3 length: 15 residues. V lost 1 base, J lost 1 base, and 11 bases lay in between. Germline V lookup: CDR1 SGHNT, CDR2 YYREEE (reference sequence). The CDR3 nucleotides are TGTGCCAGCAGCTTGCAAGGGTTGGAGAACACTGAAGCTTTCTTT. Translation gives CASSLQGLENTEAFF.

The chain links TRBV28 to TRBJ1-3, with 7 bases identical to TRBD1. Per the germline V gene, CDR1 is MDHEN and CDR2 is SYDVKM. V trimming: 7 bases; J trimming: 0 bases; junction bases outside the gene matches: 9. This CDR3 is built from 16 residues. CDR3 residues: CASISQGKSSGNTIYF. The CDR3 DNA reads TGTGCCAGCATTTCACAGGGGAAAAGCTCTGGAAACACCATATATTTT.

V is TRBV5-4 and J is TRBJ2-7; TRBD1 agrees at 9 bases. Germline V gene sequence: CDR1 SGHNT, CDR2 YYREEE (reference sequence). V trimming: 4 bases; J trimming: 7 bases; junction bases outside the gene matches: 12. The CDR3 is 15 residues long. In DNA, the CDR3 is TGTGCCAGCAGCCCAGGGGGACAGGGAGCTCGGGAGCAGTACTTC. It is translated as CASSPGGQGAREQYF. The full variable domain, its missing parts supplied by reference TRBV5-4 and TRBJ2-7, is ETGVTQSPTHLIKTRGQQVTLRCSSQSGHNTVSWYQQALGQGPQFIFQYYREEENGRGNFPPRFSGLQFPNYSSELNVNALELDDSALYLCASSPGGQGAREQYFGPGTRLTVT.

This chain links TRBV27 with TRBJ2-1; 13 bases are a match to TRBD2. The trim removed 5 bases at V and 10 bases at J, leaving 8 bases unmatched. CDR1 MNHEY and CDR2 SMNVEV come from the germline V gene (reference sequence). CDR3 length equals 15 residues. CDR3 residues: CASSQRTSGSDEQFF. The CDR3 bases are TGTGCCAGCAGTCAACGGACTAGCGGGAGTGACGAGCAGTTCTTC.

As concerns this clone: Other DNA sequences in the sample encode the same CDR3. The chain combines TRBV10-3 with TRBJ2-1; D not resolved. Germline V gene data show CDR1 as ENHRY and CDR2 as SYGVKD. The germline V and J ends were trimmed by 4 bases and 5 bases, with 15 bases remaining between them. The CDR3 contains 15 residues. The CDR3 here is CAISGNSKRDNEQFF. The CDR3 coding sequence is TGTGCCATCAGTGGCAATAGCAAAAGAGACAATGAGCAGTTCTTC.

CDR3 loop: CSVEAGTSTDTQYF. CDR3 sequence (DNA): TGCAGCGTTGAGGCGGGAACTAGCACAGATACGCAGTATTTT. The chain combines TRBV29-1 with TRBJ2-3, with a possible D match to TRBD2 (6 bases). Germline CDR1 and CDR2: SQVTM and ANQGSEA. The CDR3 covers 14 residues. Trimming shortened V by 3 bases and J by 0 bases, and 10 bases separated the two germline ends.

This clone showed up just a few times. An end of the junction does not agree with germline; a read error may underlie this. This chain joins TRBV7-7 and TRBJ2-1; 9 bases are a match to TRBD2. Germline lookup yields CDR1 SSHAT and CDR2 FNYEAQ (reference sequence). The CDR3 sequence is 16 residues long. CDR3 loop: CASSPLGSGRVGEQFF. For the CDR3, the DNA is TGTGCTAGCAGCCCTCTGGGTAGCGGGAGAGTCGGTGAGCAGTTCTTC.